This T cell receptor (beta chain) was identified during a study of T cell responses to AZD1222 COVID-19 vaccine. Generated by immunoSEQ multiplex PCR, the TCRdb table keeps only in-frame clones and is missing some. The repertoire includes over 65,000 clones, around 73% of them detected once, and around 21% sits in the top ten. The germline gives CDR1 SGHRS, CDR2 YFSETQ. The V and J ends lost 1 base and 4 bases respectively, with 6 bases between them. The CDR3 spans 13 residues. The material was peripheral blood, obtained on day 0 of AZD1222 vaccination. This receptor was identified in an adult in good health. This chain uses TRBV5-1 with TRBJ1-5; D gene uncertain. CDR3 bases: TGCGCCAGCAGCTTGACGGTTAATCAGCCCCAGCATTTT. Its translation: CASSLTVNQPQHF.